This entry is about one TCR beta chain. The antigen remains undetermined. The data belong to a study of T cell responses to AZD1222 COVID-19 vaccine. General study findings and limits: Only after the peak T cell response were repertoires sampled. Donors in the cohort were predominantly white British and more often female, and clonal diversity was possibly underestimated. AZD1222 recipients seropositive at baseline numbered only 6 or 7.

The table came from immunoSEQ multiplex PCR; TCRdb's copy has only in-frame clones and leaves some out. In the table there are about 200,000 clones, around 90% of which are singletons. This TCR was recovered from an adult in good health. This material consisted of peripheral blood, taken on day 0 of AZD1222 vaccination.

In DNA form, the CDR3 reads TGTGCCAGCAGCTTAGCGCGGGGACAGGGCACTAATGAAAAACTGTTTTTT. Translation gives CASSLARGQGTNEKLFF. V gene TRBV7-6 combines with J gene TRBJ1-4; 9 bases agree with TRBD1. The length of the CDR3 is 17 residues. Germline trimming cut 0 bases from V and 2 bases from J; bases unmatched to any gene: 4. The V gene's germline CDR1 is SGHVS and CDR2 FNYEAQ.